This passage covers 30 T cell receptor beta chains from one sample sequenced in a study of technical replicates of blood from several donors. Method: immunoSEQ multiplex PCR; TCRdb's copy keeps in-frame clones and lacks some. This table holds about 76,000 clones, 94% found once. The sequenced material came from T cells isolated from PBMCs. All receptors come from a human donor in good health.

This sequence joins TRBV15 and TRBJ2-3; 8 nucleotides line up with TRBD2. This CDR3 has 15 amino acids. J was trimmed by 2 bases and V by 6 bases; bases with no gene match: 7. From germline, CDR1 is LNHNV and CDR2 YYDKDF (reference sequence). The CDR3 here is CATRRSGVFTDTQYF. Here the CDR3 DNA reads TGTGCCACCAGGCGTAGCGGGGTCTTCACAGATACGCAGTATTTT.

The rearrangement joins TRBV27 to TRBJ2-7, with TRBD2 matching over 8 bases. The V gene end was trimmed by 8 bases and the J gene end by 4 bases; junction bases not matched to a gene: 10. Germline V CDR1 and CDR2: MNHEY, SMNVEV (reference sequence). The CDR3 is 14 amino acids. The CDR3 nucleotides are TGTGCCAGCTCCCCGGGGACTAGTCTTTACGAGCAGTACTTC. This translates into CASSPGTSLYEQYF.

This chain joins TRBV10-3 and TRBJ2-1; 7 bases match TRBD2. This CDR3 comprises 15 residues. Trimming cost V 7 bases and J 0 bases; bases outside gene matches: 6. Per germline, CDR1 ENHRY and CDR2 SYGVKD. The CDR3 DNA follows: TGTGCCATCAAAAGGGAGCGGGACTCCTACAATGAGCAGTTCTTC. The encoded protein is CAIKRERDSYNEQFF.

The chain couples TRBV29-1 to TRBJ2-3; 9 bases map to TRBD2. The CDR3 spans 14 residues. V shed 7 bases, J shed 2 bases, and the junction held 7 bases outside the gene matches. Germline CDR1 and CDR2: SQVTM and ANQGSEA. CDR3 protein: CSAILAGNTDTQYF. For the CDR3, the DNA is TGCAGCGCTATCCTAGCGGGAAACACAGATACGCAGTATTTT.

The V gene is TRBV6-1, the J gene TRBJ1-2; 9 bases fit TRBD1. The CDR3 runs 15 residues. J was trimmed by 5 bases and V by 0 bases; bases with no gene match: 4. The germline V gene encodes CDR1 MNHNS and CDR2 SASEGT. DNA of the CDR3: TGTGCCAGCAGTGAAGCAGGGACAGGGACGTATGGCTACACCTTC. Protein: CASSEAGTGTYGYTF.

The CDR3 loop reads CASSYIGPRRDEKLFF. The CDR3 region has the DNA TGTGCCAGCAGTTATATAGGGCCTCGCAGGGATGAAAAACTGTTTTTT. The rearrangement uses TRBV7-8 and TRBJ1-4; weak D call: TRBD1 (5 bases). V was pared by 6 bases and J by 6 bases, with 20 bases between. This CDR3 spans 16 amino acids. The germline V gene encodes CDR1 SGHVS and CDR2 FQNEAQ.

This clone was seen just once. The rearrangement uses TRBV6-4 and TRBJ2-3; D uncertain. Germline V gives CDR1 MRHNA, CDR2 SNTAGT. Trimming took 2 bases from V and 0 from J, leaving 3 bases between them. This CDR3 region has 13 residues. Written as DNA, the CDR3 is TGTGCCAGCAGTGACCAGAGCACAGATACGCAGTATTTT. Amino acid sequence: CASSDQSTDTQYF.

V is TRBV5-4 and J is TRBJ2-3, with 12 bases identical to TRBD2. This CDR3 is 16 amino acids long. The V segment lost 4 bases and the J segment 1 base; nucleotides outside the gene matches: 4. Germline V lookup: CDR1 SGHNT, CDR2 YYREEE (reference sequence). The CDR3 region has the DNA TGTGCCAGCAGCACCGGACTAGCGGGGCGCACAGATACGCAGTATTTT. Protein: CASSTGLAGRTDTQYF. Complete variable domain (other parts from reference TRBV5-4 and TRBJ2-3): ETGVTQSPTHLIKTRGQQVTLRCSSQSGHNTVSWYQQALGQGPQFIFQYYREEENGRGNFPPRFSGLQFPNYSSELNVNALELDDSALYLCASSTGLAGRTDTQYFGPGTRLTVL.

The V and J genes are TRBV6-5 and TRBJ1-1; no definite D call. Trimming left V 5 bases short and J 2 bases short, with 12 bases between. The CDR3 has 14 amino acids. CDR1 and CDR2 (germline): MNHEY, SVGAGI. The CDR3 spells CASSTYTANTEAFF. CDR3 nucleotides: TGTGCCAGCAGTACCTATACAGCTAACACTGAAGCTTTCTTT.

The J gene is TRBJ2-2, the V gene TRBV7-8; D unclear. V was pared by 1 base and J by 4 bases, with 7 bases between. Germline V lookup: CDR1 SGHVS, CDR2 FQNEAQ. This CDR3 is built from 14 residues. DNA for the CDR3: TGTGCCAGCAGCTTAGAGCTACTCACCGGGGAGCTGTTTTTT. Its translation is CASSLELLTGELFF.

The chain couples TRBV11-2 to TRBJ2-3; D gene unclear. V was cut by 5 bases and J by 10 bases, with 13 bases left in between. The CDR3 contains 12 residues. Looked up from germline, CDR1 is SGHAT and CDR2 is FQNNGV. The CDR3 spells CASSPTQISQYF. In nucleotides, the CDR3 is TGTGCCAGCAGCCCAACTCAAATCTCGCAGTATTTT.

The chain has TRBV18 and TRBJ1-1; unclear D gene. Germline loops: CDR1 KGHSH, CDR2 LQKENI. This CDR3 region has 11 residues. V was clipped by 6 bases and J by 7 bases, with 9 bases between them. This CDR3 is CASSLGDEAFF. In DNA form, the CDR3 reads TGTGCCAGCTCCCTTGGAGATGAAGCTTTCTTT.

CDR3 protein: CASSPSPTSGRRETQYF. In DNA form, the CDR3 reads TGCGCCAGCAGCCCATCCCCTACTAGCGGGAGAAGAGAGACCCAGTACTTC. This rearrangement joins TRBV5-1 to TRBJ2-5, with 11 nucleotides matching TRBD2. Trimming cost V 4 bases and J 4 bases; bases outside gene matches: 12. The CDR3 spans 17 residues. Per germline, CDR1 SGHRS and CDR2 YFSETQ. Full variable domain (outside the CDR3, taken from reference TRBV5-1 and TRBJ2-5): KAGVTQTPRYLIKTRGQQVTLSCSPISGHRSVSWYQQTPGQGLQFLFEYFSETQRNKGNFPGRFSGRQFSNSRSEMNVSTLELGDSALYLCASSPSPTSGRRETQYFGPGTRLLVL.

This chain uses TRBV4-2 with TRBJ1-1; 7 nucleotides match TRBD1. Germline loops: CDR1 LGHNA, CDR2 YNFKEQ. CDR3 length: 17 amino acids. V trimming: 2 bases; J trimming: 5 bases; junction bases outside the gene matches: 14. This chain's CDR3 is CASSQTRTGLPFTEAFF. DNA for the CDR3: TGTGCCAGCAGCCAAACCCGGACAGGACTACCTTTTACTGAAGCTTTCTTT.

The rearrangement joins TRBV9 to TRBJ1-1; D might be TRBD1 (6 bases). Germline CDR1 and CDR2: SGDLS and YYNGEE. Trimming shortened V by 2 bases and J by 7 bases, and 9 bases separated the two germline ends. CDR3 length equals 12 residues. CDR3 nucleotide sequence: TGTGCCAGCAGCGTCACAGGGAGTGAAGCTTTCTTT. Translation: CASSVTGSEAFF.

V and J are TRBV28 and TRBJ1-2; D may be TRBD1 (6 bases). The germline V gene has CDR1 MDHEN and CDR2 SYDVKM. The CDR3 contains 17 residues. Between the trimmed V and J ends, which lost 5 bases and 3 bases, there was a span of 22 bases. This CDR3 reads CASSHWPLRRQDYGYTF. CDR3 nucleotide sequence: TGTGCCAGCAGTCACTGGCCCCTCAGGCGACAGGACTATGGCTACACCTTC.

The rearrangement links TRBV5-1 to TRBJ2-7, with a weak D call TRBD2 (5 bases). CDR1 and CDR2 from the germline V gene are SGHRS and YFSETQ. The CDR3 is 15 amino acids. The V end lost 0 bases, the J end lost 1 base, and 11 bases lay between the germline ends. CDR3 bases: TGCGCCAGCAGCTTGGGAGGGCTCTCGTCCTACGAGCAGTACTTC. This translates into CASSLGGLSSYEQYF.

V is TRBV19 and J is TRBJ1-5; D is possibly TRBD1 (5 bases). CDR1 is LNHDA, CDR2 SQIVND, per germline (reference sequence). V dropped 6 bases and J dropped 5 bases, with 20 bases sitting between them. The CDR3 extends over 16 amino acids. The CDR3 DNA follows: TGTGCCAGTAGCCATCCCAGGCAAGGGGCTTATCAGCCCCAGCATTTT. This encodes CASSHPRQGAYQPQHF.

V and J are TRBV11-1 and TRBJ1-1; tentatively, D is TRBD1 (6 bases). Trimming pared 4 bases from V and 3 bases from J, leaving 9 bases between. The CDR3 runs to 13 residues. Per germline, CDR1 SGHAT and CDR2 FQDESV (reference sequence). Here the CDR3 reads CASSSQGYTEAFF. The DNA of the CDR3 is TGTGCCAGCAGCTCTCAGGGGTACACTGAAGCTTTCTTT. The full variable domain, its missing parts supplied by reference TRBV11-1 and TRBJ1-1, is EAEVAQSPRYKITEKSQAVAFWCDPISGHATLYWYRQILGQGPELLVQFQDESVVDDSQLPKDRFSAERLKGVDSTLKIQPAELGDSAMYLCASSSQGYTEAFFGQGTRLTVV.

The chain joins TRBV5-1 to TRBJ1-2, with 7 bases fitting TRBD1. CDR1 SGHRS and CDR2 YFSETQ come from the germline V gene. Trimming removed 2 bases from V and 0 bases from J; junction bases left unmatched: 4. The length of the CDR3 is 15 residues. CDR3 sequence reads: CASSLGQVSNYGYTF. The CDR3 DNA reads TGCGCCAGCAGCTTAGGACAGGTTTCTAACTATGGCTACACCTTC.

The V call is TRBV28, the J call TRBJ2-7; D not resolved. The V gene lost 2 bases and the J gene lost 3 bases, with 11 bases spanning the gap. In germline, CDR1 is MDHEN, CDR2 SYDVKM. The CDR3 is 14 residues long. The CDR3 DNA reads as TGTGCCAGCAGTTTAGACCTGGGCTTCTACGAGCAGTACTTC. Protein: CASSLDLGFYEQYF.

This sequence joins TRBV27 and TRBJ1-1, with a tentative D call TRBD1 (5 bases). The CDR3 runs 12 residues. From germline, CDR1 is MNHEY and CDR2 SMNVEV (reference sequence). V was pared by 5 bases and J by 4 bases, with 8 bases between. CDR3 in DNA: TGTGCCAGCAGTAAGGGGTTCACTGAAGCTTTCTTT. Its translation: CASSKGFTEAFF.

This chain joins TRBV7-8 and TRBJ2-7; 7 positions match TRBD2. Germline CDR1 is SGHVS and CDR2 is FQNEAQ. The junction had 10 bases not matched to a gene; V was cut back by 5 bases and J by 3 bases. The CDR3 is 15 amino acids. This CDR3 reads CASSLVDGGYYEQYF. As DNA, the CDR3 is TGTGCCAGCAGCCTCGTGGACGGGGGGTACTACGAGCAGTACTTC.

V usage is TRBV7-2 and J usage is TRBJ2-7; D is perhaps TRBD2 (5 bases). Germline CDR1 and CDR2: SGHTA and FQGNSA. The V end lost 5 bases, the J end lost 2 bases, and 16 bases lay between the germline ends. This CDR3 has 15 residues. The CDR3: CASSAPGRATYEQYF. The CDR3 bases are TGTGCCAGCAGCGCCCCCGGGCGGGCAACCTACGAGCAGTACTTC.

V is TRBV27 and J is TRBJ2-3; the match to TRBD1 covers 7 bases. Germline V lookup: CDR1 MNHEY, CDR2 SMNVEV (reference sequence). With V trimmed by 7 bases and J by 1 base, 2 bases remained unmatched. CDR3 length: 13 amino acids. In DNA form, the CDR3 reads TGTGCCAGCACCGGGACAGGCACAGATACGCAGTATTTT. Amino acid sequence: CASTGTGTDTQYF.

J is TRBJ2-1 and V is TRBV10-3; 11 bases map to TRBD2. The V gene end was trimmed by 2 bases and the J gene end by 4 bases; junction bases not matched to a gene: 7. The germline V gene has CDR1 ENHRY and CDR2 SYGVKD. The CDR3 has 17 residues. CDR3 sequence: CAISEIFTSGGYNEQFF. CDR3 DNA: TGTGCCATCAGTGAGATATTCACTAGCGGGGGTTACAATGAGCAGTTCTTC.

This rearrangement joins TRBV29-1 to TRBJ1-5, with D perhaps TRBD1 (6 bases). Deletions cut 6 bases from V and 7 bases from J, with 16 bases between. Germline values: CDR1 SQVTM, CDR2 ANQGSEA. The CDR3 consists of 13 residues. The CDR3 DNA sequence: TGCAGCGTGGTACAGGGTCGGGAACAGCCCCAGCATTTT. Encoded protein: CSVVQGREQPQHF.

The chain carries TRBV6-5 and TRBJ2-7; TRBD1 is a possible D gene (6 bases). The CDR3 sequence is 15 residues long. The ends were cut back, 4 bases at V and 2 bases at J, with 15 bases in the middle. Per the germline V gene, CDR1 is MNHEY and CDR2 is SVGAGI. The CDR3 loop reads CASSSTGTKTYEQYF. CDR3 bases: TGTGCCAGCAGTTCCACCGGGACAAAGACCTACGAGCAGTACTTC.

This sequence joins TRBV9 and TRBJ2-2, with unresolved D. Per germline, CDR1 SGDLS and CDR2 YYNGEE. The CDR3 sequence is 13 residues long. Trimming left V 3 bases short and J 0 bases short, with 3 bases between. The CDR3, as DNA: TGTGCCAGCAGCGCAACGAACACCGGGGAGCTGTTTTTT. It is translated as CASSATNTGELFF.

This rearrangement joins TRBV6-5 to TRBJ2-1; the match to TRBD2 covers 8 bases. Germline V gene sequence: CDR1 MNHEY, CDR2 SVGAGI. Losses at the gene ends were 1 base for V and 3 bases for J; bases not matched to a gene: 5. There are 16 residues in the CDR3. In DNA form, the CDR3 reads TGTGCCAGCAGTTACTTACGGGAGGGCCTCTACAATGAGCAGTTCTTC. Translation: CASSYLREGLYNEQFF.